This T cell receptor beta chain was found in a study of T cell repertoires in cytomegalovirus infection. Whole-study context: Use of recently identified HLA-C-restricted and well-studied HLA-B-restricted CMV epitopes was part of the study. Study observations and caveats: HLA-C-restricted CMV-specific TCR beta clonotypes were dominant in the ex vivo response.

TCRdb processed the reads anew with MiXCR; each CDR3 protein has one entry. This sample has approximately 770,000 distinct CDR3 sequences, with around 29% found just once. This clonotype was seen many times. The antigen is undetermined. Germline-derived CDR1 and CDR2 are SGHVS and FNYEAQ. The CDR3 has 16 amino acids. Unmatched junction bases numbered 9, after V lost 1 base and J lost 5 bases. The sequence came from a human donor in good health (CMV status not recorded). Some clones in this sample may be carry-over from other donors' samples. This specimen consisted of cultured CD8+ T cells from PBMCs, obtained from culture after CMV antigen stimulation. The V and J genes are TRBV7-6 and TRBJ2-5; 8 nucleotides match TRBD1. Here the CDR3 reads CASSLGQGAPSETQYF. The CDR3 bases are TGTGCCAGCAGCTTAGGCCAGGGGGCTCCGTCCGAGACCCAGTACTTC.